This TCR beta chain was recorded in a study of OX40 agonist ivuxolimab in advanced cancers. Data came from immunoSEQ multiplex PCR; TCRdb stores just in-frame clones and leaves some out. The data contain 110,000 or so clones, more than 85% of them singletons. Sequencing was performed on CD4+ or CD8+ T cells sorted from blood, taken in a trial of the OX40 agonist ivuxolimab. The receptor was derived from an adult with an advanced solid tumor such as melanoma, head and neck, liver or kidney cancer.

The CDR3: CASKPTVGTDTQYF. CDR3 coding DNA: TGTGCCAGCAAGCCGACAGTCGGCACAGATACGCAGTATTTT. This chain connects TRBV6-4 to TRBJ2-3; D may be TRBD1 (5 bases). V lost 7 bases, J lost 1 base, and 12 bases lay in between. The CDR3 length is 14 residues. Germline values: CDR1 MRHNA, CDR2 SNTAGT.